This TCR beta chain was captured by sequencing in a study of T cell responses to AZD1222 COVID-19 vaccine. Study as a whole: Pooling of second doses given at about 4 or about 12 weeks was done. Points from the study as a whole: Clonal diversity was possibly underestimated, and the donors were mostly white British, with more females. At baseline, seropositivity was found in only a handful of AZD1222 recipients.

V was shortened by 8 bases and J by 1 base, with 9 bases between the two germline ends. Germline V gene data show CDR1 as MNHEY and CDR2 as SVGAGI. The CDR3 spans 13 residues. As for this clone: The antigen is unknown.

Sequencing was performed with immunoSEQ multiplex PCR; in TCRdb, only in-frame clones are kept and a portion is missing. The sample records 140,000 or so clones, 75% to 90% being singletons. The starting material was peripheral blood, obtained on day 0 of AZD1222 vaccination. The V gene is TRBV6-5, the J gene TRBJ2-1; D not certain. The clonotype was recovered from an adult in good health. CDR3 in DNA: TGTGCCAGCGGCTCAAGGTCCTACAATGAGCAGTTCTTC. It translates to CASGSRSYNEQFF.